This TCR beta chain came from a study of response to subunit inactivated influenza vaccine. Between the trimmed V and J ends, which lost 1 base and 7 bases, there was a span of 11 bases. Germline V gene data show CDR1 as MDHEN and CDR2 as SYDVKM. The CDR3 is 13 residues long. This clonotype was detected a few times. TCRdb re-analysed the RT-PCR reads in MiXCR, keeping a single row per CDR3 protein. The data show about 160,000 distinct CDR3 sequences, about 10% seen once. The J gene is TRBJ2-7, the V gene TRBV28, with D unresolved. The source material was CD8+ T cells sorted from PBMCs, sampled roughly 24 months after vaccination. The TCR sequence derives from a man aged 50-75 years who received an inactivated influenza vaccine. CDR3 DNA sequence: TGTGCCAGCAGTTTATCCCGTCAGTGGGAGCAGTACTTC. Its translation: CASSLSRQWEQYF.